The next 31 T cell receptor beta chains were all read from a single sample in a study of T cells after yellow fever vaccination. TCRdb redid the calling of the 5' RACE reads with MiXCR, one entry per CDR3 protein. This sample has about 340,000 distinct CDR3 sequences, with about 9.5% found just once. The source was PBMCs, collected on the day of the first yellow fever vaccination. The source of these receptors is a man aged 18-30 years who received the YFV17D yellow fever vaccine.

The rearrangement uses TRBV19 and TRBJ2-5; 9 bases are a match to TRBD1. In germline, CDR1 is LNHDA, CDR2 SQIVND (reference sequence). This CDR3 has 14 amino acids. Trimming cost V 8 bases and J 5 bases; bases outside gene matches: 9. The CDR3 DNA follows: TGTGCCAGTTCACAGGGGGCGCGGGGGGAGACCCAGTACTTC. Protein product: CASSQGARGETQYF. Full variable domain (remainder filled in from reference TRBV19 and TRBJ2-5): DGGITQSPKYLFRKEGQNVTLSCEQNLNHDAMYWYRQDPGQGLRLIYYSQIVNDFQKGDIAEGYSVSREKKESFPLTVTSAQKNPTAFYLCASSQGARGETQYFGPGTRLLVL.

This clonotype was observed a few times. The rearrangement joins TRBV27 to TRBJ2-3; 9 bases fit TRBD2. From germline, CDR1 is MNHEY and CDR2 SMNVEV (reference sequence). Germline trimming cut 5 bases from V and 6 bases from J; bases unmatched to any gene: 6. The CDR3 sequence is 14 residues long. CDR3 in amino acids: CASSPGTSFDTQYF. Here the CDR3 DNA reads TGTGCCAGCAGTCCGGGGACTAGCTTCGATACGCAGTATTTT.

This clonotype was detected many times. The chain links TRBV29-1 to TRBJ2-1; TRBD1 or TRBD2 may be the D gene (5 bases each). Germline CDR1 reads SQVTM; CDR2 reads ANQGSEA. Trimming shortened V by 7 bases and J by 6 bases, and 19 bases separated the two germline ends. CDR3 size: 14 residues. The CDR3 is CSDRIQTGPNEQFF. The CDR3 DNA follows: TGCAGCGACCGGATACAGACGGGGCCCAATGAGCAGTTCTTC.

The chain carries TRBV20-1 and TRBJ2-5, with 10 bases lining up with TRBD2. V shed 6 bases, J shed 4 bases, and the junction held 8 bases outside the gene matches. CDR3 length: 14 amino acids. The V gene's germline CDR1 is DFQATT and CDR2 SNEGSKA (reference sequence). CDR3 bases: TGCAGTGCAAAAGCGGGGGGGACCTTAGAGACCCAGTACTTC. Protein product: CSAKAGGTLETQYF.

The rearrangement uses TRBV20-1 and TRBJ1-4; D not certain. Germline CDR1 DFQATT, CDR2 SNEGSKA (reference sequence). This CDR3 is built from 14 residues. V shed 6 bases and J shed 5 bases, with 16 bases lying between them. The CDR3 coding sequence is TGCAGTGCAACCCGGCAGGCCACGAATGAAAAACTGTTTTTT. Protein product: CSATRQATNEKLFF.

This clonotype was observed a few times. The V gene is TRBV6-2 or TRBV6-3, the J gene TRBJ2-2; D is ambiguous. The CDR3 loop spans 18 amino acids. Trimming left V 6 bases short and J 6 bases short, with 26 bases between. Germline V lookup: CDR1 MNHEY, CDR2 SVGEGT. This chain's CDR3 is CASSFLVSERTRPGELFF. The DNA of the CDR3 is TGTGCCAGCAGCTTTCTGGTGTCGGAGAGAACGCGCCCCGGGGAGCTGTTTTTT.

The chain has TRBV7-9 and TRBJ2-1, with D tentatively TRBD1 (7 bases). Germline V gene data show CDR1 as SEHNR and CDR2 as FQNEAQ (reference sequence). This CDR3 is built from 15 residues. V lost 5 bases to trimming and J lost 8 bases, with 19 bases between them. CDR3 nucleotide sequence: TGTGCCAGCAGCCCAGGGAGCAGGGGGGCCGATGAGCAGTTCTTC. As protein: CASSPGSRGADEQFF.

The V and J genes are TRBV27 and TRBJ1-4; D unclear. V lost 9 bases and J lost 5, with 10 bases in between. This CDR3 comprises 12 residues. Per the germline V gene, CDR1 is MNHEY and CDR2 is SMNVEV (reference sequence). CDR3 protein: CASGKENEKLFF. DNA of the CDR3: TGTGCCAGTGGGAAGGAAAATGAAAAACTGTTTTTT.

This clonotype was counted a few times. This rearrangement joins TRBV11-2 to TRBJ2-7, with a possible D match to TRBD2 (7 bases). The CDR3 runs to 14 residues. Per the germline V gene, CDR1 is SGHAT and CDR2 is FQNNGV. The V gene lost 3 bases and the J gene lost 9 bases, with 18 bases spanning the gap. CDR3 sequence: CASSFSAGASVQYV. In DNA form, the CDR3 reads TGTGCCAGCAGCTTTAGTGCGGGGGCCTCAGTGCAGTACGTC.

The chain links TRBV7-3 to TRBJ2-6, with D perhaps matching TRBD1 or TRBD2 (5 bases each). Germline V gene sequence: CDR1 SGHTA, CDR2 FQGTGA. V was trimmed by 1 base and J by 0 bases, leaving 22 bases between them. The CDR3 sequence is 21 residues long. CDR3 in amino acids: CASSLRFRGALFNSGANVLTF. In DNA, the CDR3 is TGTGCCAGCAGCTTAAGATTTCGGGGCGCGCTATTTAACTCTGGGGCCAACGTCCTGACTTTC.

The chain is built from TRBV6-2 or TRBV6-3 and TRBJ2-2; tentatively, D is TRBD2 (5 bases). This CDR3 region has 14 residues. CDR1 MNHEY and CDR2 SVGEGT come from the germline V gene. V lost 7 bases and J 0 bases, leaving 9 bases between the germline ends. CDR3 protein: CASMWTPNTGELFF. CDR3 DNA sequence: TGTGCCAGCATGTGGACTCCGAACACCGGGGAGCTGTTTTTT.

The CDR3 protein is CSAKGGRGDTEAFF. Here the CDR3 DNA reads TGCAGTGCTAAAGGGGGCAGGGGGGACACTGAAGCTTTCTTT. The J gene is TRBJ1-1, the V gene TRBV20-1, with TRBD1 matching 7 bases. The CDR3 covers 14 residues. V lost 4 bases and J lost 3; bases outside the gene matches: 8. CDR1 and CDR2 (germline): DFQATT, SNEGSKA (reference sequence).

This clonotype has just a few counts. The chain carries TRBV30 and TRBJ1-1; a possible D gene is TRBD1 (6 bases). Germline assignment: CDR1 GTSNPN and CDR2 SVGIG (reference sequence). The CDR3 runs 16 residues. Trimming left V 3 bases short and J 0 bases short, with 17 bases between. The CDR3 nucleotides are TGTGCCTGGAGAAGGAACAGGGCGGTGGTGAACACTGAAGCTTTCTTT. Translated: CAWRRNRAVVNTEAFF.

This clonotype was recorded many times. V is TRBV7-8 and J is TRBJ2-1, with a possible D match to TRBD2 (5 bases). The CDR3 loop spans 12 amino acids. The V gene lost 1 base and the J gene lost 14 bases, with 12 bases spanning the gap. Germline CDR1 SGHVS, CDR2 FQNEAQ. The CDR3 sequence is CASSLDSGKEFF. The CDR3 DNA sequence: TGTGCCAGCAGCTTAGATTCGGGGAAGGAGTTCTTC.

In its sample, this clonotype was seen many times. The rearrangement joins TRBV24-1 to TRBJ2-5; 7 bases are a match to TRBD1. The CDR3 spans 13 residues. J gave up 6 bases and V 8 bases, and 8 bases lay outside the gene matches. Germline V gene sequence: CDR1 KGHDR, CDR2 SFDVKD. The CDR3 DNA reads as TGTGCCACCATCCTTGACAGGGAAAAGACCCAGTACTTC. Its translation: CATILDREKTQYF.

This clonotype was recorded a few times. The J gene is TRBJ2-3, the V gene TRBV2; the D call may be TRBD1 or TRBD2 (7 bases each). Germline lookup yields CDR1 SNHLY and CDR2 FYNNEI. The CDR3 extends over 13 amino acids. CDR3 sequence reads: CGQGGGPGDTQYF. DNA for the CDR3: TGTGGCCAGGGGGGGGGGCCGGGAGATACGCAGTATTTT. Supplemented by reference TRBV2 and TRBJ2-3, the full variable domain reads EPEVTQTPSHQVTQMGQEVILRCVPISNHLYFYWYRQILGQKVEFLVSFYNNEISEKSEIFDDQFSVERPDGSNFTLKIRSTKLEDSAMYFCGQGGGPGDTQYFGPGTRLTVL.

This clonotype appeared a few times. V usage is TRBV6-4 and J usage is TRBJ2-1; 7 bases are shared with TRBD1. Germline CDR1 and CDR2: MRHNA and SNTAGT. This CDR3 spans 16 amino acids. V trimming: 2 bases; J trimming: 3 bases; junction bases outside the gene matches: 7. The CDR3 protein is CASSDGGQGDYNEQFF. CDR3 DNA: TGTGCCAGCAGTGACGGTGGCCAGGGGGACTACAATGAGCAGTTCTTC.

At least ten counts were recorded for this clonotype. This rearrangement joins TRBV6-5 to TRBJ2-7; possible D gene TRBD2, 5 bases. CDR1 is MNHEY, CDR2 SVGAGI, per germline. V lost 0 bases and J 1 base, leaving 10 bases between the germline ends. The CDR3 extends over 15 amino acids. CDR3: CASSYSRGSSYEQYF. CDR3 in DNA: TGTGCCAGCAGTTACTCGCGAGGGTCTTCCTACGAGCAGTACTTC.

The gene calls are TRBV10-1 and TRBJ2-1; the D is unclear. V gave up 0 bases and J gave up 4 bases, with 7 bases separating them. The CDR3 sequence is 14 residues long. Germline V gene sequence: CDR1 WNHNN, CDR2 SYGVQD (reference sequence). The CDR3 region is CASSESSIYNEQFF. As DNA, the CDR3 is TGCGCCAGCAGTGAGTCGTCCATATACAATGAGCAGTTCTTC.

Only a few counts were recorded for this clonotype. V and J are TRBV6-5 and TRBJ1-2; D call uncertain. This CDR3 is built from 17 residues. V gave up 0 bases and J gave up 0 bases, with 14 bases separating them. Germline CDR1 and CDR2: MNHEY and SVGAGI. The CDR3, as DNA: TGTGCCAGCAGTTACTCGATCAGACAAACTACTAACTATGGCTACACCTTC. It translates to CASSYSIRQTTNYGYTF.

This rearrangement joins TRBV6-1 to TRBJ1-2; 7 bases are shared with TRBD1. The CDR3 length is 17 residues. V was pared by 6 bases and J by 8 bases, with 21 bases of the junction left unmatched. Germline loops: CDR1 MNHNS, CDR2 SASEGT. The CDR3: CASSLVLRTGITEGYTF. CDR3 DNA: TGTGCCAGCAGCCTCGTACTCAGGACAGGCATAACGGAAGGCTACACCTTC.

This clonotype was seen at least ten times. The CDR3 reads CASSQSLRDRGLGETQYF. Written as DNA, the CDR3 is TGTGCCAGCAGCCAGTCACTCCGGGACAGGGGGCTCGGGGAGACCCAGTACTTC. V is TRBV4-2 and J is TRBJ2-5; TRBD1 matches at 12 bases. Looked up from germline, CDR1 is LGHNA and CDR2 is YNFKEQ. This CDR3 is 18 amino acids long. Trimming removed 3 bases from V and 5 bases from J; junction bases left unmatched: 13.

There are many counts of this clonotype. The V gene is TRBV7-9, the J gene TRBJ1-6; TRBD1 matches at 10 bases. The germline gives CDR1 SEHNR, CDR2 FQNEAQ (reference sequence). V lost 4 bases, J lost 7 bases, and 4 bases stayed unmatched. The CDR3 runs 15 residues. CDR3 residues: CASSYLGQGNSPLHF. CDR3 coding DNA: TGTGCCAGCAGCTACTTGGGACAGGGGAATTCACCCCTCCACTTT.

This clonotype was counted many times. The CDR3: CASSLITETQYF. Written as DNA, the CDR3 is TGTGCCAGCAGTTTGATTACGGAGACCCAGTACTTC. The chain links TRBV12-3 or TRBV12-4 to TRBJ2-5; D is unresolved. The CDR3 contains 12 residues. With 3 bases removed from V and 5 bases from J, the gap between germline ends came to 7 bases.

The V gene is TRBV7-2, the J gene TRBJ2-1, with 9 positions matching TRBD2. The germline gives CDR1 SGHTA, CDR2 FQGNSA. This CDR3 comprises 15 residues. Trimming cost V 5 bases and J 4 bases; bases outside gene matches: 6. The CDR3 protein is CASSPWAGGYNEQFF. The CDR3 DNA reads TGTGCCAGCAGCCCTTGGGCGGGGGGGTACAATGAGCAGTTCTTC.

The V gene is TRBV4-2, the J gene TRBJ2-3, with 7 bases lining up with TRBD1. Losses at the gene ends were 4 bases for V and 2 bases for J; bases not matched to a gene: 12. The CDR3 length is 17 residues. Germline assignment: CDR1 LGHNA and CDR2 YNFKEQ. CDR3 region: CASSRFEGTASTDTQYF. The CDR3 DNA reads as TGTGCCAGCAGCCGTTTTGAAGGGACAGCCTCCACAGATACGCAGTATTTT.

There are a few counts of this clonotype. This rearrangement joins TRBV6-2 or TRBV6-3 to TRBJ2-2; D gene unclear. This CDR3 region has 13 residues. V gave up 2 bases and J gave up 6 bases, with 7 bases separating them. CDR1 is MNHEY, CDR2 SVGEGT, per germline. The CDR3 reads CASSYGSAGELFF. CDR3 nucleotides: TGTGCCAGCAGTTACGGTAGTGCCGGGGAGCTGTTTTTT.

This clonotype was seen at least ten times. The V call is TRBV9, the J call TRBJ2-5; D remains ambiguous. V was clipped by 1 base and J by 2 bases, with 15 bases between them. This CDR3 is 16 amino acids long. The germline V gene encodes CDR1 SGDLS and CDR2 YYNGEE. The CDR3 DNA is TGTGCCAGCAGCGTATCCCCGACCGACCTACAAGAGACCCAGTACTTC. Translation: CASSVSPTDLQETQYF.

This clonotype was counted a few times. This chain joins TRBV28 and TRBJ1-2, with D perhaps TRBD1 (5 bases). The CDR3 covers 15 residues. V lost 10 bases to trimming and J lost 4 bases, with 22 bases between them. Germline lookup yields CDR1 MDHEN and CDR2 SYDVKM. DNA for the CDR3: TGTGCCACCTCAGGGACTTCCGAAGATGGCTATGGCTACACCTTC. Translating gives CATSGTSEDGYGYTF.

The genes are TRBV5-4 and TRBJ2-5; 7 bases are a match to TRBD2. Per the germline V gene, CDR1 is SGHNT and CDR2 is YYREEE (reference sequence). Trimming removed 9 bases from V and 5 bases from J; junction bases left unmatched: 10. CDR3 length: 13 residues. The CDR3 region is CATTSGGGETQYF. CDR3 bases: TGTGCCACCACGTCGGGGGGAGGGGAGACCCAGTACTTC.

Only a few counts were recorded for this clonotype. The J gene is TRBJ1-1, the V gene TRBV27, with TRBD1 as a possible D gene (5 bases). V was shortened by 6 bases and J by 4 bases, with 18 bases between the two germline ends. The germline V gene has CDR1 MNHEY and CDR2 SMNVEV (reference sequence). The CDR3 spans 15 residues. In nucleotides, the CDR3 is TGTGCCAGCAGAAATCACAGAAATAGGGGCACTGAAGCTTTCTTT. Translated, it gives CASRNHRNRGTEAFF.